Detailed here is one TCR beta chain. What it recognizes is unknown. CDR1 is SGDLS and CDR2 is YYNGEE in the germline V gene. CDR3 length equals 14 residues. The ends were cut back, 0 bases at V and 3 bases at J, with 10 bases in the middle. The data originate from a study of OX40 agonist ivuxolimab in advanced cancers. Assay: immunoSEQ multiplex PCR; the TCRdb copy retains only in-frame clones and omits some. Among around 26,000 clones listed, 80% to 85% were seen once. Overall study findings and caveats: In a subset of nonresponders, normalized T-cell clonal expansion was also low.

The specimen comprised CD4+ or CD8+ T cells sorted from blood, sampled in a trial of the OX40 agonist ivuxolimab. The gene calls are TRBV9 and TRBJ2-7; D perhaps matches TRBD2 (6 bases). The TCR was taken from an adult with an advanced solid tumor such as melanoma, head and neck, liver or kidney cancer. The CDR3 reads CASSVEDYNYEQYF. The CDR3 bases are TGTGCCAGCAGCGTAGAGGACTACAACTACGAGCAGTACTTC.